This TCR beta chain was recovered during a study of blood T cell repertoires in COVID-19. Measured with immunoSEQ multiplex PCR; TCRdb has only the in-frame clones, and not every one. In the table there are 30,000 to 45,000 clones, around four fifths of which are singletons. The TCR originated in a human donor in a cohort sampled during active COVID-19. The sample consisted of peripheral blood.

The DNA for the CDR3 is TGTGCCAGCAGCCCACCGGGACAGGGTTCCTACGAGCAGTACTTC. Residues: CASSPPGQGSYEQYF. The V and J genes are TRBV28 and TRBJ2-7; 9 bases line up with TRBD1. The germline CDR1 and CDR2 sequences are MDHEN and SYDVKM. This CDR3 comprises 15 residues. V lost 6 bases to trimming and J lost 1 base; unmatched junction nucleotides: 7.